This T cell receptor (beta chain) derives from a study of blood T cell repertoires in COVID-19. Trimming left V 0 bases short and J 1 base short, with 6 bases between. CDR1 LGHNA and CDR2 YNFKEQ come from the germline V gene. The CDR3 has 14 amino acids. Followed longitudinally, the Seattle patients had been enrolled during active infection. Profiling relied on immunoSEQ multiplex PCR, and the TCRdb table lists in-frame clones only, not all of them. The sample consists of roughly 220,000 clones, around 81% of them appearing once. The chain employs TRBV4-2 and TRBJ1-1; D possibly corresponds to TRBD1 (5 bases). The source material was peripheral blood. This clonotype was obtained from a woman of 80 years or more with COVID-19, enrolled during active disease. CDR3 sequence: CASSQEGQNTEAFF. The CDR3 DNA follows: TGTGCCAGCAGCCAAGAGGGGCAGAACACTGAAGCTTTCTTT.